The rows below give T cell receptor beta chains drawn from one sample of a study of control samples from healthy donors and cancer patients. Clones were read by immunoSEQ multiplex PCR, and TCRdb kept only the in-frame ones, dropping some. Counted here are about 140,000 clones, 90% to 95% occurring once; the ten biggest clones make up 10% to 15%. The specimen sequenced was blood. The receptors here all came from a man aged 35 to 55 in good health. CDR3s include the opening cysteine and the closing phenylalanine or tryptophan. A D gene is named only where the DNA matches it firmly. The size of a clone is reported for some rows only, either as once, few or many, or as a class for expanded clones.

D gene	V gene	J gene	clone size	CDR3 DNA	CDR3 protein
-	TRBV7-9	TRBJ2-1	few	TGTGCCAGCAGCCCTAAGTGGGAGCAGTTCTTC	CASSPKWEQFF
TRBD1	TRBV4-3	TRBJ1-2	-	TGCGCCAGCAGCCAAGGGGGGACAGGGGCAGGCTATGGCTACACCTTC	CASSQGGTGAGYGYTF
-	TRBV5-1	TRBJ2-7	once	TGCGCCAGCAGCTTGGCACCGAACTACGAGCAGTACTTC	CASSLAPNYEQYF
TRBD1	TRBV5-1	TRBJ1-5	-	TGCGCCAGCAGCCCCTACGACAGGGAAAATCAGCCCCAGCATTTT	CASSPYDRENQPQHF
-	TRBV24-1	TRBJ1-5	-	TGTGCCACCAGTGATGCTGCTGACGGGCCTAGAATTTTT	CATSDAADGPRIF
-	TRBV9	TRBJ1-2	-	TGTGCCAGCAGCGTAGCGGCTGTGGAGCCTAACTATGGCTACACCTTC	CASSVAAVEPNYGYTF
TRBD1	TRBV6-6	TRBJ2-4	-	TGTGCCAGCAGTTACTCCACAGGGGACGCCATTCAGTACTTC	CASSYSTGDAIQYF
TRBD1	TRBV24-1	TRBJ2-5	-	TGTGCCACCAGTGATTATTCGGGACAGGGGATCCCACAAGAGACCCAGTACTTC	CATSDYSGQGIPQETQYF
-	TRBV5-1	TRBJ1-1	once	TGCGCCAGCAGCCGGGCCCGGACAGAGCAACTGAACACTGAAGCTTTCTTT	CASSRARTEQLNTEAFF
-	TRBV20-1	TRBJ2-7	-	TGCAGTGCTAGTAAAGTCTCCACCCCCGAGCAGTACTTC	CSASKVSTPEQYF
-	TRBV9	TRBJ2-2	-	TGTGCCAGCAGCGTAGTGTCAGGGGTGGCCGGGGAGCTGTTTTTT	CASSVVSGVAGELFF
-	TRBV6-5	TRBJ1-6	-	TGTGCCAGCACCAGGACAGTAGATAATTCACCCCTCCACTTT	CASTRTVDNSPLHF
TRBD2	TRBV27	TRBJ2-1	-	TGTGCCAGCAGTTTGAGCGGGAGGGCCGGGAATGAGCAGTTCTTC	CASSLSGRAGNEQFF
-	TRBV30	TRBJ1-3	few	TGTGCCTGGAGAGTCGGGGGTTCTGGAAACACCATATATTTT	CAWRVGGSGNTIYF
-	TRBV29-1	TRBJ1-2	once	TGCAGCGTTGAAGCATATGGCTACACCTTC	CSVEAYGYTF
TRBD1	TRBV27	TRBJ1-1	-	TGTGCCAGCAGGGACAGGGTCACTGAAGCTTTCTTT	CASRDRVTEAFF
TRBD1	TRBV5-4	TRBJ2-7	-	TGTGCCAGCAGCTCCCGGGACAGGGGGCATTACGAGCAGTACTTC	CASSSRDRGHYEQYF
-	TRBV18	TRBJ1-3	-	TGTGCCAGCTCACCTCCCGGTGGTTACACCATATATTTT	CASSPPGGYTIYF
TRBD1	TRBV6-1	TRBJ1-2	-	TGTGCCAGCAGTGAATCGACAGGGGGTGACTGGGGCTACACCTTC	CASSESTGGDWGYTF
TRBD2	TRBV4-1	TRBJ2-1	-	TGCGCCAGCAGCCAAGTAAATAGCGGGAGCAAAAATGAGCAGTTCTTC	CASSQVNSGSKNEQFF
-	TRBV28	TRBJ2-6	-	TGTGCCAGCCGGGACTCAAACTCTGGGGCCAACGTCCTGACTTTC	CASRDSNSGANVLTF
TRBD1	TRBV6-2/TRBV6-3	TRBJ1-2	-	TGTGCCAGCAGTTACCCGGGACAGGGCGGAAGCTACACCTTC	CASSYPGQGGSYTF
TRBD1	TRBV7-2	TRBJ1-2	-	TGTGCCAGCAGCTTTACAGGGGCGGGAGGGGGCTACACCTTC	CASSFTGAGGGYTF
-	TRBV5-5	TRBJ1-5	-	TGTGCCAGCAGCCGGGACAGCAATCAGCCCCAGCATTTT	CASSRDSNQPQHF
TRBD1	TRBV28	TRBJ1-2	-	TGTGCCAGCAGTCCATCGGGACAGGGGTATGGCTACACCTTC	CASSPSGQGYGYTF
-	TRBV30	TRBJ1-1	-	TGTGCCTGGAGTATAAGGACATCTAACACTGAAGCTTTCTTT	CAWSIRTSNTEAFF
-	TRBV9	TRBJ1-5	-	TGTGCCAGCAGCGAGGGGGGCGGAGGGCAGCCCCAGCATTTT	CASSEGGGGQPQHF
-	TRBV30	TRBJ1-1	-	TGTGCCTGGGGACAGAACACTGAAGCTTTCTTT	CAWGQNTEAFF
-	TRBV25-1	TRBJ1-4	-	TGTGCCAGCAGTGAAATACAGAAGGGTGAAAAACTGTTTTTT	CASSEIQKGEKLFF
-	TRBV5-5	TRBJ1-5	-	TGTGCCAGCAGTTTGCGGACAGTGGGGCAGCCCCAGCATTTT	CASSLRTVGQPQHF
-	TRBV5-5	TRBJ2-3	-	TGTGCCAGCAGCCCCAGCGGGTTAAGCACAGATACGCAGTATTTT	CASSPSGLSTDTQYF
TRBD2	TRBV7-9	TRBJ2-1	-	TGTGCCAGCAGCTTAAGGTTGCGGGAGTCCTACAATGAGCAGTTCTTC	CASSLRLRESYNEQFF
-	TRBV27	TRBJ1-1	-	TGTGCCAGCAGTCTTGACCTATACACTGAAGCTTTCTTT	CASSLDLYTEAFF
TRBD1	TRBV4-1	TRBJ1-4	-	TGCGCCAGCAGCCAAGGTGGGACAGGGAGGTTTGATGAAAAACTGTTTTTT	CASSQGGTGRFDEKLFF
-	TRBV10-3	TRBJ1-1	-	TGTGCCATCAGTGAGAGTAAGGGGTCCACTGAAGCTTTCTTT	CAISESKGSTEAFF
TRBD1	TRBV5-6	TRBJ1-4	-	TGTGCCAGCAGCTTGGTGACAGGGGAAAAACTGTTTTTT	CASSLVTGEKLFF
-	TRBV15	TRBJ2-7	once	TGTGCCACCAGCAAGGACAAGGCGCACGGGCAGTACTTC	CATSKDKAHGQYF
-	TRBV29-1	TRBJ1-1	-	TGCAGCGTTGAAGTCAGGGGCCTTACCTGGGACACTGAAGCTTTCTTT	CSVEVRGLTWDTEAFF
-	TRBV12-2	TRBJ2-3	-	TGTGCAAGTCGCCACTTGGGACTAGCGGGGGGATTACCTAGCACAGATACGCAGTATTTT	CASRHLGLAGGLPSTDTQYF
-	TRBV2	TRBJ2-2	-	TGTGCCAGCAGTGAAACGCTCACCGGGGAGCTGTTTTTT	CASSETLTGELFF
-	TRBV5-4	TRBJ1-4	-	TGTGCCAGCAGCTTGGACGCCGCAACTAATGAAAAACTGTTTTTT	CASSLDAATNEKLFF
-	TRBV10-3	TRBJ2-1	-	TGTGCCACCTGCCCTGATATAGGGATAAATGAGCAGTTCTTC	CATCPDIGINEQFF
-	TRBV5-8	TRBJ2-7	-	TGTGCCAGCAGCCTCGGACCGAACTCCTACGAGCAGTACTTC	CASSLGPNSYEQYF
TRBD2	TRBV7-8	TRBJ2-1	-	TGTGCCAGCAGGCGTTGGACTAGCAATGAGCAGTTCTTC	CASRRWTSNEQFF
-	TRBV18	TRBJ2-7	once	TGTGCCAGCTCACCACCGCTAACGGGATTTCGCTACGAGCAGTACTTC	CASSPPLTGFRYEQYF
-	TRBV6-1	TRBJ2-4	-	TGTGCCAGCAGTGGACACTCAAACAGGGCGGCCAAAAACATTCAGTACTTC	CASSGHSNRAAKNIQYF